This is a list of T cell receptor beta chains from one sample in a study of spatial heterogeneity in lung cancer. MiXCR, applied by TCRdb to the 5' RACE reads, yields one record per CDR3 protein. The sample carries some 10,000 distinct CDR3 sequences, just under 6.5% recorded once. Sample: lung tumor tissue, taken at surgery. Every receptor here comes from a male donor with early-stage non-small cell lung cancer. Both conserved end residues are part of each CDR3. The D gene is left open where the match is weak. Size tells how often a clone was seen (once, few, many) or the class of an expanded clone, and some rows leave it out.

TRBJ1-5	TRBV5-6	NA	many	TGTGCCAGCAGCTTCCAAGGGTACCCCAATCAGCCCCAGCATTTT	CASSFQGYPNQPQHF
TRBJ1-2	TRBV9	NA	many	TGTGCCAGCAGCGTAGGGGGGGGCGCTGGCTACACCTTC	CASSVGGGAGYTF
TRBJ2-5	TRBV7-2	TRBD2	many	TGTGCCAGCAGCTCTGGGGCGGGGGGGCGGACCCAGTACTTC	CASSSGAGGRTQYF
TRBJ1-6	TRBV20-1	NA	NA	TGCAGTGCTAGAGGGGGGCGGAGTAGATCACCCCTCCACTTT	CSARGGRSRSPLHF
TRBJ2-7	TRBV27	NA	once	TGTGCCAGCGCCCCAGGCCTCGACGAGCAGTACTTC	CASAPGLDEQYF
TRBJ1-1	TRBV7-2	NA	many	TGTGCCAGCAGAACTCCCCTACAGGCGAGAGGGGACACTGAAGCTTTCTTT	CASRTPLQARGDTEAFF
TRBJ2-7	TRBV28	TRBD1	many	TGTGCCAGCAGTTTAAGTAGGCTTTGGGACAGGGGCCTGCGGGAGCAGTACTTC	CASSLSRLWDRGLREQYF
TRBJ2-2	TRBV15	NA	NA	TGTGCCACCAGCAGTCCTTTTACCGGGGAGCTGTTTTTT	CATSSPFTGELFF
TRBJ2-1	TRBV28	TRBD2	many	TGTGCCAGCAGTTCCGCTAAGCGGGGGGGCCTGGATGAGCAGTTCTTC	CASSSAKRGGLDEQFF
TRBJ2-3	TRBV25-1	TRBD1	many	TGTGCCAGCAGTGAATATACAGGGGCAGATACGCAGTATTTT	CASSEYTGADTQYF
TRBJ1-1	TRBV7-3	NA	many	TGTGCCAGCAGCTTTGGGGGCCAAAACACTGAAGCTTTCTTT	CASSFGGQNTEAFF
TRBJ2-7	TRBV15	TRBD2	NA	TGTGCCACCAGCAGAGAAGTAACTAGCGGGACTCATCAGTACTTC	CATSREVTSGTHQYF
TRBJ2-7	TRBV20-1	NA	NA	TGCAGTGCTGCCACGGGAGTTAGCTCCTACGAGCAGTACTTC	CSAATGVSSYEQYF
TRBJ1-1	TRBV30	NA	few	TGTGCCTGGAGACGTTACCGGGACGAAGCTTTCTTT	CAWRRYRDEAFF
TRBJ1-1	TRBV5-1	TRBD1	many	TGCGCCAGCAGCTTGGGTTCGGGACAGCAGAACACTGAAGCTTTCTTT	CASSLGSGQQNTEAFF
TRBJ2-6	TRBV5-4	NA	NA	TGTGCCAGCAGCCGGGAACAGGGTCGGGGGTCTGGGGCCAACGTCCTGACTTTC	CASSREQGRGSGANVLTF
TRBJ1-1	TRBV10-3	TRBD1	many	TGTGCCATCAGTGAATTCGAGGGGGCCGCTGAAGCTTTCTTT	CAISEFEGAAEAFF
TRBJ1-3	TRBV10-3	NA	medium-sized	TGTGCCATCCGACCGGACACAAGCTCTGGAAACACCATATATTTT	CAIRPDTSSGNTIYF
TRBJ2-4	TRBV6-2/TRBV6-3	NA	medium-sized	TGTGCCAGCTCTGGAGAAGCAGAAAACATTCAGTACTTC	CASSGEAENIQYF
TRBJ1-6	TRBV6-5	TRBD1	many	TGTGCCAGCAGTTCCTATCGACAGGGGTGGTTTGGTTCACCCCTCCACTTT	CASSSYRQGWFGSPLHF
TRBJ2-1	TRBV3-1	NA	few	TGTGCCAGCAGCCAGCGGGGTTACAATGAGCAGTTCTTC	CASSQRGYNEQFF
TRBJ1-4	TRBV4-3	NA	NA	TGCGCCAGCAGCCAAGGTCCTTCGCCCCAGCCATCTGAAAAACTGTTTTTT	CASSQGPSPQPSEKLFF
TRBJ1-2	TRBV19	TRBD1	many	TGTGCCAGTACCAACCATGGGACAGGGGGCTTCTATGGCTACACCTTC	CASTNHGTGGFYGYTF
TRBJ2-7	TRBV20-1	TRBD1	NA	TGCAGTGCTAGAGAATGGCGACAGGGGGCGCGCAACGAGCAGTACTTC	CSAREWRQGARNEQYF
TRBJ2-7	TRBV11-3	NA	many	TGTGCCAGCAGCTCCAGTACACGAATAGGGCAGTACTTC	CASSSSTRIGQYF
TRBJ1-1	TRBV5-1	TRBD1	many	TGCGCCAGCAGCTGGGGGACAGGATTAGAAGCTTTCTTT	CASSWGTGLEAFF
TRBJ2-3	TRBV6-4	NA	many	TGTGCCAGCAGTGACGGCAGAACAGATACGCAGTATTTT	CASSDGRTDTQYF
TRBJ2-1	TRBV11-2	NA	many	TGTGCCAGCAGCTTAGGCGGGGCAGGGGCCTACAATGAGCAGTTCTTC	CASSLGGAGAYNEQFF
TRBJ2-7	TRBV28	TRBD2	many	TGTGCCAGCAGGGCCAACCGGGGGGTGCTCTCCTACGAGCAGTACTTC	CASRANRGVLSYEQYF
TRBJ1-5	TRBV28	NA	many	TGTGCCAGCAGTTTGGACAACAATCAGCCCCAGCATTTT	CASSLDNNQPQHF
TRBJ1-2	TRBV19	TRBD1	NA	TGTGCCAGTACTACCTTTGCAGGGGGCTATGGCTACACCTTC	CASTTFAGGYGYTF
TRBJ2-1	TRBV12-3/TRBV12-4	NA	NA	TGTGCCAGCAGTTTTTTCGGCGGGGGCGGGGATGAGCAGTTCTTC	CASSFFGGGGDEQFF
TRBJ2-5	TRBV24-1	NA	few	TGTGCCACCAGTGATACTGAGGGGACCCAGTACTTC	CATSDTEGTQYF
TRBJ1-4	TRBV5-1	TRBD1	NA	TGCGCCAGCAGCTGGGGACAGGGAGCTAATGAAAAACTGTTTTTT	CASSWGQGANEKLFF
TRBJ2-1	TRBV5-6	NA	NA	TGTGCCAGCAGCTTTAGAGGATTGGAGCAGTTCTTC	CASSFRGLEQFF
TRBJ2-2	TRBV28	NA	many	TGTGCCAGCAGTTTAGCGGATAGGGGTGACGGGGAGCTGTTTTTT	CASSLADRGDGELFF
TRBJ1-1	TRBV9	NA	NA	TGTGCCAGCAGCCCCTCGGCGGACACTGAAGCTTTCTTT	CASSPSADTEAFF
TRBJ1-1	TRBV10-3	TRBD1	many	TGTGCCATCAGCCAGGAGACAGGGGAAGCTTTCTTT	CAISQETGEAFF
TRBJ1-5	TRBV7-8	NA	medium-sized	TGTGCCAGCAGCGGCGACAGGAGAGGGGTTTATAGCAATCAGCCCCAGCATTTT	CASSGDRRGVYSNQPQHF
TRBJ1-1	TRBV4-3	NA	many	TGCGCCAGCAGCCATCCCGGGGGGGCAGGTCCGAACACTGAAGCTTTCTTT	CASSHPGGAGPNTEAFF
TRBJ2-7	TRBV25-1	NA	many	TGTGCCAGCAGTCGCTCTCGGGAAACCTACGAGCAGTACTTC	CASSRSRETYEQYF
TRBJ2-7	TRBV6-2/TRBV6-3	NA	NA	TGTGCCAGCGAACTGGGGTTTCACCTTTCCTACGAGCAGTACTTC	CASELGFHLSYEQYF
TRBJ1-3	TRBV30	NA	many	TGTGCCTGGAGTATCCAAGTCGGGGCCTTGTCCTATTTT	CAWSIQVGALSYF
TRBJ2-7	TRBV27	NA	many	TGTGCCAGCAGTTTCCCCGGAAGGGCGGGGGAGCAGTACTTC	CASSFPGRAGEQYF
TRBJ2-2	TRBV11-3	NA	few	TGTGCCAGCAGCTTAACCAGGCGCGCGGAGGGGGCCGGGGAGCTGTTTTTT	CASSLTRRAEGAGELFF
TRBJ2-7	TRBV7-9	TRBD1	NA	TGTGCCAGCAGCTTGTCTCGACAGGGAAGACGGTACTTC	CASSLSRQGRRYF
TRBJ1-1	TRBV7-8	NA	many	TGTGCCAGCAGCTTGAGAGACGCCGGAGTGAACACTGAAGCTTTCTTT	CASSLRDAGVNTEAFF
TRBJ2-5	TRBV9	NA	many	TGTGCCAGCAGCAATCGACAGTACCAAGAGACCCAGTACTTC	CASSNRQYQETQYF
TRBJ1-1	TRBV20-1	NA	many	TGCAGTGCTAGAGGGGGTGTCAACACTGAAGCTTTCTTT	CSARGGVNTEAFF
TRBJ1-5	TRBV10-3	NA	many	TGTGCCATCAGGGAGGAGGGCAATCAGCCCCAGCATTTT	CAIREEGNQPQHF
TRBJ2-7	TRBV3-1	TRBD1	few	TGTGCCAGCAGCCTCTCCGGGACAGGGGGCTCCTACGAGCAGTACTTC	CASSLSGTGGSYEQYF
TRBJ1-5	TRBV7-2	NA	many	TGTGCCAGCAGCTTGGCGGTGGTTTATAGCAATCAGCCCCAGCATTTT	CASSLAVVYSNQPQHF
TRBJ1-1	TRBV9	TRBD1	many	TGTGCCAGCAGCGTTCAGGGGGGTGACACTGAAGCTTTCTTT	CASSVQGGDTEAFF
TRBJ2-3	TRBV6-2/TRBV6-3	NA	many	TGTGCCAGCAGTTATCTGGGCGTTGCCACAGATACGCAGTATTTT	CASSYLGVATDTQYF
TRBJ2-5	TRBV10-2	NA	many	TGCGCCAGCAGTCAGATAGACAGGTACACCCAAGAGACCCAGTACTTC	CASSQIDRYTQETQYF
TRBJ1-6	TRBV6-2/TRBV6-3	NA	many	TGTGCCAGCAGTTACACCGGACATAATTCACCCCTCCACTTT	CASSYTGHNSPLHF
TRBJ2-4	TRBV11-2	NA	many	TGTGCCAGCAGCTTAGGCCACTGGGCCAAAAACATTCAGTACTTC	CASSLGHWAKNIQYF
TRBJ2-2	TRBV7-2	TRBD1	medium-sized	TGTGCCAGCAGGGGACAGGGGAACACCGGGGAGCTGTTTTTT	CASRGQGNTGELFF